Reported below is one T cell receptor beta chain. Assay: immunoSEQ multiplex PCR; the TCRdb copy retains only in-frame clones and omits some. Here the sample spans more than 20,000 clones, under 90% being singletons. Germline CDR1 SGHDT, CDR2 YYEEEE. The trim removed 2 bases at V and 3 bases at J, leaving 6 bases unmatched. This CDR3 spans 15 amino acids. The sample belongs to a study of OX40 agonist ivuxolimab in advanced cancers. Across the whole study: Averaging roughly 60 years in age, with a range of about 23 to 79, the cohort was more than 75% male. Therapy given before enrollment (anti-PD-1, anti-PD-L1 or anti-CTLA-4) was allowed, and around 44% had some.

Patients who had autoimmune disease history or got systemic immunosuppression were left out. With baseline, cycle 4 day 1, and cycle 7 day 1 as timepoints, blood was sampled. Sample: CD4+ or CD8+ T cells sorted from blood, taken in a trial of the OX40 agonist ivuxolimab. The receptor was derived from an adult with an advanced solid tumor such as melanoma, head and neck, liver or kidney cancer. This rearrangement joins TRBV5-6 to TRBJ2-7, with 9 bases that match TRBD1. CDR3 DNA sequence: TGTGCCAGCAGCTTTGTACAGGGGGCTAGCTACGAGCAGTACTTC. Translating gives CASSFVQGASYEQYF.